This TCR beta chain appears in the sequencing data of a study of blood T cells in healthy people across ages. Overall study findings and caveats: Investigators treated diversity estimates from one million T cells as underestimates.

Together with a sample-barcoded 5' primer, a J-beta primer mix was included in a second PCR lasting about 7 to 12 cycles. Sequencing of every sample gave 2.5 million or more CDR3-containing paired-end reads. One entry per CDR3 protein results from TCRdb running MiXCR on the 5' RACE reads. The table lists fewer than 2,000,000 distinct CDR3 sequences, roughly 43% of them singletons. The CDR3 contains 14 residues. Germline V gene data show CDR1 as SGHRS and CDR2 as YFSETQ. Trimming cost V 4 bases and J 6 bases, with 16 bases left between them. Worth noting for this clonotype: Its antigen is still unknown.

This clonotype was obtained from a human donor in good health. The sequencing sample was made of blood. This chain links TRBV5-1 with TRBJ1-1; D is undetermined. The DNA of the CDR3 is TGCGCCAGCAGCAAAGATAGGGCGAGCGCTGAAGCTTTCTTT. It yields the protein CASSKDRASAEAFF.